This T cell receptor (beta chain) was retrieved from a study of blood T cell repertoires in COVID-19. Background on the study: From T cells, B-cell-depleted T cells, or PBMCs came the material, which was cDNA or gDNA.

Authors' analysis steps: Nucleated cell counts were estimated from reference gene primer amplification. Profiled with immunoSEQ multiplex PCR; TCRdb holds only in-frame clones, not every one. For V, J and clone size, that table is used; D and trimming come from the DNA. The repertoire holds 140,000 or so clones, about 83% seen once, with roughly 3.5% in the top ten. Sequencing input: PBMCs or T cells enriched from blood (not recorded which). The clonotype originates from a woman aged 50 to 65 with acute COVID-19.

This chain's CDR3 is CASSLARTNEKLFF. In DNA, the CDR3 is TGCGCCAGCAGCTTGGCCCGAACTAATGAAAAACTGTTTTTT. This chain connects TRBV5-1 to TRBJ1-4, with D uncertain. From germline, CDR1 is SGHRS and CDR2 YFSETQ. The CDR3 length is 14 residues. Trimming removed 0 bases from V and 1 base from J, with 4 bases in between.